This T cell receptor (beta chain) was captured by sequencing in a study of blood T cell repertoires in COVID-19. Whole-study context: PBMCs, B-cell-depleted T cells, or T cells provided the cDNA or gDNA that made up the material.

This clone was picked up one time. Authors' data handling: Reference gene primer amplification gave estimated nucleated cell counts. TCRdb's table, derived via immunoSEQ multiplex PCR, lists solely in-frame clones and lacks some. That table gives V, J and clone size, and the DNA gave D and trimming. The table lists approximately 410,000 clones, roughly 89% of them singletons. Trimming took 6 bases from V and 1 from J; bases not matched to a gene: 9. CDR3 length: 16 amino acids. The germline V gene encodes CDR1 SGHRS and CDR2 YFSETQ. Specimen: peripheral blood. The TCR was taken from a woman between 25 and 40 years old with active or convalescent COVID-19. V gene TRBV5-1 combines with J gene TRBJ2-3; 9 bases fit TRBD2. This CDR3 is CASTTTAGGRTDTQYF. In nucleotides, the CDR3 is TGCGCCAGCACGACTACAGCGGGAGGCCGCACAGATACGCAGTATTTT.